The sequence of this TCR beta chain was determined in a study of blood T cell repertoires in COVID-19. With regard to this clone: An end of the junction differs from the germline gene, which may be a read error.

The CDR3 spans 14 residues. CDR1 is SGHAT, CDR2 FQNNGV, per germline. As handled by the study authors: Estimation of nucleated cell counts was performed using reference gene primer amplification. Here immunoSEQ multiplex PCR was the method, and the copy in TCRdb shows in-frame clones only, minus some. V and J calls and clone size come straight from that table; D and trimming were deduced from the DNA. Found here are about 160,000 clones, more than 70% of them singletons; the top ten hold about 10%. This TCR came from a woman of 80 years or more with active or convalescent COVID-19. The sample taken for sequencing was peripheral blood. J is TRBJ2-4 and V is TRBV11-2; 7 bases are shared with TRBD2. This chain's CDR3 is CASALRLATNIQYF. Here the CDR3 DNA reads TGTGCCAGCGCTCTCAGACTAGCCACAAACATTCAGTACTTC.